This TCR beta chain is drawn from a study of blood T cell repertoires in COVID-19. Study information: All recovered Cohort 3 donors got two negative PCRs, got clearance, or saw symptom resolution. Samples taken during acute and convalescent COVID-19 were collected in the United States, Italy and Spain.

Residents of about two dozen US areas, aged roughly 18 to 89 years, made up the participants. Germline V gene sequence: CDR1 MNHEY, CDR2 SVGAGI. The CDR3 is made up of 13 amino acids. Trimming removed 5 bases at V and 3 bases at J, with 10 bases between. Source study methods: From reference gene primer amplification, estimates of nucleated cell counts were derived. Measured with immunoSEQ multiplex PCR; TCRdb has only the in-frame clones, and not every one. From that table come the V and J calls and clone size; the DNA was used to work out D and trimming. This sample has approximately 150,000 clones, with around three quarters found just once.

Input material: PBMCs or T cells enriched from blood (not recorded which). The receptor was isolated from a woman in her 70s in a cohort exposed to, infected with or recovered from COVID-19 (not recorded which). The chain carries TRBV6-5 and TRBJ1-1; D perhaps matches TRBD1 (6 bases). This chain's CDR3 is CASSRQVDTEAFF. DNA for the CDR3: TGTGCCAGCAGTCGACAGGTTGACACTGAAGCTTTCTTT.